The 22 T cell receptor beta chains given below trace back to one sample, sequenced in a study of Graves' ophthalmopathy and Graves' hyperthyroidism. Investigators amplified TCR beta CDR3 regions from RNA transcripts. RT-PCR was first run with HTBI primers, then multiplex PCR in a second round. MiXCR, run by TCRdb on the multiplex PCR reads, gives a single entry per CDR3 protein. This sample has 600,000 to 650,000 distinct CDR3 sequences, with 22% found just once. The specimen sequenced was peripheral blood. The receptors here all came from a young woman with stable Graves' hyperthyroidism. Some clones in this sample may be carry-over from other donors' samples.

This chain joins TRBV15 and TRBJ2-5; D is possibly TRBD1 or TRBD2 (6 bases each). The CDR3 totals 15 residues. V lost 0 bases and J 2 bases, leaving 10 bases between the germline ends. CDR1 and CDR2 (germline): LNHNV, YYDKDF (reference sequence). DNA for the CDR3: TGTGCCACCAGCAGAGATCGGGGGCCGCAAGAGACCCAGTACTTC. This codes for CATSRDRGPQETQYF.

This sequence joins TRBV6-2 or TRBV6-3 and TRBJ2-3; TRBD2 aligns across 10 bases. Looked up from germline, CDR1 is MNHEY and CDR2 is SVGEGT. This CDR3 is 16 amino acids long. V gave up 2 bases and J gave up 4 bases; unmatched junction bases: 6. CDR3 sequence: CASSYGRTSGADTQYF. The CDR3 DNA follows: TGTGCCAGCAGTTACGGGCGGACTAGCGGCGCAGATACGCAGTATTTT.

The chain is built from TRBV28 and TRBJ2-1; 7 nucleotides align to TRBD2. Germline CDR1 reads MDHEN; CDR2 reads SYDVKM. The CDR3 sequence is 15 residues long. V lost 8 bases and J lost 5; bases outside the gene matches: 12. The CDR3 sequence is CASSLLKRGNNEQFF. In DNA, the CDR3 is TGTGCCAGCTCCCTCCTTAAGCGGGGAAACAATGAGCAGTTCTTC.

The CDR3: CASTRLAGVGQETQYF. CDR3 bases: TGTGCCAGCACCCGACTAGCGGGAGTCGGTCAAGAGACCCAGTACTTC. This chain connects TRBV6-1 to TRBJ2-5; 12 nucleotides match TRBD2. Germline V gene lookup returns CDR1 MNHNS and CDR2 SASEGT. V gave up 7 bases and J gave up 2 bases; unmatched junction bases: 8. The CDR3 contains 16 residues.

This clonotype was seen many times. The chain recombines TRBV3-1 with TRBJ2-7, with 13 bases identical to TRBD2. CDR3 size: 15 residues. With 1 base clipped from V and 6 bases from J, the junction kept 3 bases outside the gene matches. Germline loops: CDR1 LGHDT, CDR2 YNNKEL (reference sequence). CDR3 sequence reads: CASSQGLAGGREQYF. In nucleotides, the CDR3 is TGTGCCAGCAGCCAAGGACTAGCGGGAGGTCGCGAGCAGTACTTC.

V is TRBV7-8 and J is TRBJ2-2; weak D call: TRBD2 (5 bases). The V gene lost 2 bases and the J gene lost 3 bases, with 10 bases spanning the gap. CDR1 SGHVS and CDR2 FQNEAQ come from the germline V gene. This CDR3 is 15 amino acids long. The CDR3 nucleotides read TGTGCCAGCAGCTTATTTGGAGCGGACACCGGGGAGCTGTTTTTT. It translates to CASSLFGADTGELFF.

A single count supports this clonotype. A much larger clonotype is one base distant, so this may be a read error. Here the CDR3 reads CASSRGATGFRSEESQYF. The DNA for the CDR3 is TGCGCCAGCAGCCGCGGCGCTACAGGATTCCGTTCTGAAGAGAGCCAGTACTTC. This chain uses TRBV4-1 with TRBJ2-5; the D gene is possibly TRBD1 (5 bases). The germline V gene has CDR1 MGHRA and CDR2 YSYEKL. The CDR3 sequence is 18 residues long.

This clonotype came up many times. The V call is TRBV7-9, the J call TRBJ2-2; D not certain. Trimming removed 5 bases from V and 2 bases from J, with 6 bases in between. Germline assignment: CDR1 SEHNR and CDR2 FQNEAQ (reference sequence). This CDR3 has 13 amino acids. The CDR3 DNA reads as TGTGCCAGCAGCCGGGCCAACACCGGGGAGCTGTTTTTT. Translated: CASSRANTGELFF.

V and J are TRBV11-1 and TRBJ1-1, with 7 positions matching TRBD1. Trimming cost V 2 bases and J 0 bases; bases outside gene matches: 9. Germline lookup yields CDR1 SGHAT and CDR2 FQDESV (reference sequence). CDR3 size: 17 residues. CDR3: CASSLPLRTGMNTEAFF. The CDR3 DNA reads as TGTGCCAGCAGCTTACCCCTAAGGACAGGCATGAACACTGAAGCTTTCTTT.

At least ten counts were recorded for this clonotype. The chain carries TRBV10-2 and TRBJ2-7, with D uncertain. Germline CDR1 reads WSHSY; CDR2 reads SAAADI. Trimming took 6 bases from V and 1 from J, leaving 7 bases between them. The CDR3 loop spans 12 amino acids. The CDR3 here is CASSDQSYEQYF. The CDR3 DNA sequence: TGCGCCAGCAGCGACCAGTCCTACGAGCAGTACTTC.

This clonotype has only a few counts. This chain joins TRBV12-3 or TRBV12-4 and TRBJ2-5; TRBD2 aligns across 11 bases. J lost 7 bases, V lost 9 bases, and 13 bases had no gene match. The CDR3 runs to 15 residues. This CDR3 reads CASKDRLAGKGTQYF. CDR3 nucleotide sequence: TGTGCCAGTAAAGACCGACTAGCGGGAAAAGGGACCCAGTACTTC.

This clonotype was recorded at least ten times. V gene TRBV19 combines with J gene TRBJ1-1, with TRBD1 as a possible D gene (6 bases). Between the trimmed V and J ends, which lost 3 bases and 2 bases, there was a span of 13 bases. The CDR3 is 15 residues long. Germline V lookup: CDR1 LNHDA, CDR2 SQIVND (reference sequence). CDR3 in amino acids: CASSIWDTRNTEAFF. In DNA form, the CDR3 reads TGTGCCAGTAGTATTTGGGACACAAGAAACACTGAAGCTTTCTTT.

The rearrangement links TRBV10-3 to TRBJ2-7; D is possibly TRBD2 (5 bases). CDR1 is ENHRY and CDR2 is SYGVKD in the germline V gene. V was pared by 4 bases and J by 1 base, with 8 bases between. The CDR3 has 13 residues. This CDR3 reads CAISASGSYEQYF. The DNA of the CDR3 is TGTGCCATCAGTGCCTCGGGGTCCTACGAGCAGTACTTC.

The table lists this clonotype with many counts. The rearrangement joins TRBV6-2 or TRBV6-3 to TRBJ2-7, with TRBD1 identical over 7 bases. The germline V gene has CDR1 MNHEY and CDR2 SVGEGT. There are 12 residues in the CDR3. J lost 7 bases, V lost 11 bases, and 11 bases had no gene match. CDR3 protein: CAAEGDRNEQYF. In DNA form, the CDR3 reads TGTGCCGCAGAGGGGGACAGAAATGAGCAGTACTTC.

This clonotype was seen at least ten times. The chain is built from TRBV30 and TRBJ1-1; D unclear. The CDR3 extends over 13 amino acids. Germline assignment: CDR1 GTSNPN and CDR2 SVGIG (reference sequence). Between the trimmed V and J ends, which lost 0 bases and 3 bases, there was a span of 8 bases. This CDR3 reads CAWSVDTYTEAFF. The DNA for the CDR3 is TGTGCCTGGAGTGTAGACACTTACACTGAAGCTTTCTTT. Using reference TRBV30 and TRBJ1-1 for the parts outside the CDR3, the full variable domain is SQTIHQWPATLVQPVGSPLSLECTVEGTSNPNLYWYRQAAGRGLQLLFYSVGIGQISSEVPQNLSASRPQDRQFILSSKKLLLSDSGFYLCAWSVDTYTEAFFGQGTRLTVV.

This clonotype has at least ten counts. The chain links TRBV12-3 or TRBV12-4 to TRBJ2-2; D is unclear. This CDR3 is 15 amino acids long. Trimming left V 5 bases short and J 6 bases short, with 16 bases between. CDR3 sequence (DNA): TGTGCCAGCAGTCTACCCCTTGTAGTCGCCGGGGAGCTGTTTTTT. Amino acids: CASSLPLVVAGELFF.

This clonotype was detected ten times or more. The J gene is TRBJ1-5, the V gene TRBV28; 7 bases match TRBD1. CDR3 length: 16 amino acids. Unmatched junction bases numbered 7, after V lost 4 bases and J lost 1 base. Germline CDR1 is MDHEN and CDR2 is SYDVKM. The CDR3 loop is CASSSPSTGSNQPQHF. In DNA, the CDR3 is TGTGCCAGCAGTTCCCCCTCGACAGGGAGCAATCAGCCCCAGCATTTT.

Many counts were recorded for this clonotype. The chain couples TRBV5-1 to TRBJ2-2; possible D gene TRBD1, 5 bases. This CDR3 has 14 amino acids. The germline V gene has CDR1 SGHRS and CDR2 YFSETQ. V was clipped by 5 bases and J by 2 bases, with 10 bases between them. This CDR3 reads CASRWGTNTGELFF. In DNA form, the CDR3 reads TGCGCCAGCAGGTGGGGCACCAACACCGGGGAGCTGTTTTTT.

This clonotype was seen repeatedly, ten times or more. The rearrangement links TRBV20-1 to TRBJ1-5; the match to TRBD1 covers 8 bases. The CDR3 totals 15 residues. V lost 1 base to trimming and J lost 3 bases; unmatched junction nucleotides: 5. Germline V gene lookup returns CDR1 DFQATT and CDR2 SNEGSKA (reference sequence). CDR3 protein: CSARGQGTINQPQHF. The CDR3 region has the DNA TGCAGTGCTAGAGGACAGGGGACTATCAATCAGCCCCAGCATTTT.

In this sample, this clonotype turned up many times. The DNA for the CDR3 is TGCAGCGCGGTCGCCCACAGGCACACTGAAGCTTTCTTT. Its translation is CSAVAHRHTEAFF. The V gene is TRBV20-1, the J gene TRBJ1-1; weak D call: TRBD1 (5 bases). In germline, CDR1 is DFQATT, CDR2 SNEGSKA (reference sequence). This CDR3 is 13 amino acids long.

This clonotype was detected only a few times. The chain links TRBV12-3 or TRBV12-4 to TRBJ2-2, with 8 bases fitting TRBD1. This CDR3 is 13 amino acids long. J gave up 6 bases and V 6 bases, and 3 bases lay outside the gene matches. The CDR3 is CASRPGGSGELFF. The CDR3 DNA reads as TGTGCCAGCAGGCCAGGGGGCTCCGGGGAGCTGTTTTTT.

There are many counts of this clonotype. The gene calls are TRBV19 and TRBJ2-7; TRBD1 might be the D (6 bases). CDR1 and CDR2 (germline): LNHDA, SQIVND (reference sequence). V dropped 5 bases and J dropped 0 bases, with 14 bases sitting between them. The CDR3 has 15 residues. CDR3 sequence reads: CASSPFGQSSYEQYF. The CDR3 region has the DNA TGTGCCAGTAGTCCCTTCGGACAGAGCTCCTACGAGCAGTACTTC.